The 25 T cell receptor beta chains reported below all come from one sample, sequenced in a study of blood T cells in healthy people across ages. Then a second PCR, running roughly 7 to 11 cycles, was carried out with a sample-barcoded 5' primer and a J-beta primer mix. TCRdb redid the calling of the 5' RACE reads with MiXCR, one entry per CDR3 protein. The sample has 600,000 to 900,000 distinct CDR3 sequences; around 25% are singletons. The same sample was also studied in work on T cells of mothers and their children.

Sequences were obtained from blood. The receptor set was obtained from a boy under 18 in good health.

The chain combines TRBV20-1 with TRBJ2-2; 7 positions agree with TRBD2. Germline CDR1 reads DFQATT; CDR2 reads SNEGSKA (reference sequence). Losses at the gene ends were 3 bases for V and 3 bases for J; bases not matched to a gene: 7. The CDR3 consists of 15 residues. In DNA form, the CDR3 reads TGCAGTGCTAGTCAGGGAGGGGCGGACACCGGGGAGCTGTTTTTT. It specifies CSASQGGADTGELFF.

A few counts support this clonotype. The CDR3 DNA is TGCAGCGTTGAGGGCAGGGCCACTGAAGCTTTCTTT. It translates to CSVEGRATEAFF. The V gene is TRBV29-1, the J gene TRBJ1-1; perhaps TRBD1 as D (5 bases). V shed 3 bases and J shed 4 bases, with 9 bases lying between them. The CDR3 has 12 residues. CDR1 SQVTM and CDR2 ANQGSEA come from the germline V gene.

This rearrangement joins TRBV29-1 to TRBJ2-1, with 9 positions matching TRBD2. The germline CDR1 and CDR2 sequences are SQVTM and ANQGSEA. The trim removed 3 bases at V and 7 bases at J, leaving 16 bases unmatched. This CDR3 comprises 17 residues. Written as DNA, the CDR3 is TGCAGCGTTGACCTCCCGGGTGAGCGGGGGGCTGTGAATGAGCAGTTCTTC. Its protein is CSVDLPGERGAVNEQFF.

In this sample, this clonotype turned up a few times. This sequence joins TRBV29-1 and TRBJ1-4; D is unclear. CDR1 and CDR2 from the germline V gene are SQVTM and ANQGSEA. The CDR3 runs 13 residues. V was cut by 1 base and J by 8 bases, with 11 bases left in between. The CDR3 DNA sequence: TGCAGCGTTGAAGGCGGGCGAGGGGAAAAACTGTTTTTT. Translated: CSVEGGRGEKLFF.

This clonotype was counted only a few times. Here the CDR3 DNA reads TGTGCCACCAGCGGGGCGGTCACCTACGAGCAGTACTTC. Protein product: CATSGAVTYEQYF. The chain carries TRBV15 and TRBJ2-7; the D gene is possibly TRBD1 (5 bases). The germline V gene encodes CDR1 LNHNV and CDR2 YYDKDF (reference sequence). V lost 5 bases and J 2 bases, leaving 10 bases between the germline ends. The CDR3 is 13 residues long. Together with reference TRBV15 and TRBJ2-7, the CDR3 gives the full variable domain: DAMVIQNPRYQVTQFGKPVTLSCSQTLNHNVMYWYQQKSSQAPKLLFHYYDKDFNNEADTPDNFQSRRPNTSFCFLDIRSPGLGDTAMYLCATSGAVTYEQYFGPGTRLTVT.

This clonotype was observed a few times. The DNA of the CDR3 is TGCGCCAGCAGCGCCGGGACACCCGAAGGGGAGACCCAGTACTTC. Protein: CASSAGTPEGETQYF. The chain carries TRBV5-1 and TRBJ2-5, with D perhaps TRBD1 (6 bases). Trimming removed 4 bases at V and 5 bases at J, with 18 bases between. CDR3 size: 15 residues. Germline V gives CDR1 SGHRS, CDR2 YFSETQ.

This clonotype has just a few counts. V gene TRBV30 combines with J gene TRBJ1-5, with a weak D call TRBD1 (5 bases). V was pared by 3 bases and J by 0 bases, with 15 bases between. This CDR3 is built from 16 residues. CDR1 is GTSNPN and CDR2 is SVGIG in the germline V gene (reference sequence). The CDR3: CAWSGRDPHSNQPQHF. CDR3 nucleotides: TGTGCCTGGAGCGGCCGGGACCCTCATAGCAATCAGCCCCAGCATTTT.

For this clonotype: Possible read error: a much larger clone is one base away. The rearrangement uses TRBV24-1 and TRBJ2-5, with D perhaps matching TRBD1 (5 bases). CDR1 is KGHDR and CDR2 is SFDVKD in the germline V gene. The CDR3 has 14 amino acids. CDR3 DNA sequence: TGTGCCACCAGTGATTCTCGGACAAAAGAGGCCCAGTACTTC. It codes for CATSDSRTKEAQYF.

CDR3 loop: CASSYGRKTGRDTIYF. In DNA, the CDR3 is TGTGCCAGCAGTTACGGCAGGAAAACTGGAAGGGACACCATATATTTT. The rearrangement links TRBV6-5 to TRBJ1-3; D remains ambiguous. The CDR3 contains 16 residues. The V and J ends lost 2 bases and 8 bases respectively, with 19 bases between them. Germline V lookup: CDR1 MNHEY, CDR2 SVGAGI.

This clonotype was seen a handful of times. The J gene is TRBJ2-7, the V gene TRBV29-1; a possible D gene is TRBD2 (5 bases). V was clipped by 0 bases and J by 1 base, with 16 bases between them. In germline, CDR1 is SQVTM, CDR2 ANQGSEA. There are 16 residues in the CDR3. The CDR3 spells CSVEDHSRESSYEQYF. In nucleotides, the CDR3 is TGCAGCGTTGAAGATCATTCCCGGGAATCATCCTACGAGCAGTACTTC.

Comments on this clonotype: Germline and junction disagree at one end, which may indicate a read error. This chain joins TRBV18 and TRBJ1-1, with D hard to call. The germline CDR1 and CDR2 sequences are KGHSH and LQKENI. The CDR3 totals 11 residues. The CDR3 DNA follows: TGTGCCAGCCTCGGAACGAGCGAAGCTTCCTTT. It encodes CASLGTSEASF.

V is TRBV21-1 and J is TRBJ2-7; the table's D call TRBD2 went unverified against the DNA. TRBV21-1 is tagged as a pseudogene. This CDR3 is 16 amino acids long. The CDR3 is CASSKKTSGRACEQYF. The DNA of the CDR3 is TGTGCCAGCAGCAAAAAAACTAGCGGGCGAGCGTGCGAGCAGTACTTC.

The chain is built from TRBV24-1 and TRBJ2-2; possibly TRBD2 for D (6 bases). The CDR3 contains 15 residues. V lost 6 bases and J 5 bases, leaving 15 bases between the germline ends. Per germline, CDR1 KGHDR and CDR2 SFDVKD. CDR3 in amino acids: CATSTAGPLTGELFF. CDR3 bases: TGTGCCACCAGTACGGCGGGACCCCTAACCGGGGAGCTGTTTTTT.

The gene calls are TRBV6-5 and TRBJ1-1; 10 bases line up with TRBD1. Looked up from germline, CDR1 is MNHEY and CDR2 is SVGAGI. Losses at the gene ends were 6 bases for V and 5 bases for J; bases not matched to a gene: 6. This CDR3 region has 14 residues. The CDR3: CASRADRGRTEAFF. In DNA, the CDR3 is TGTGCCAGCAGAGCGGACAGGGGGAGAACTGAAGCTTTCTTT.

The sample holds a few counts of this clonotype. A read error may produce the germline difference seen at one junction end. The rearrangement uses TRBV7-3 and TRBJ2-1; 7 nucleotides match TRBD1. This CDR3 is 14 amino acids long. From germline, CDR1 is SGHTA and CDR2 FQGTGA. The CDR3 DNA reads as TGTGCCAACAGCTCCGAGACAGGGAACAATGAGCAGTTCTTC. Translated, it gives CANSSETGNNEQFF.

This clonotype was observed a few times. The CDR3 is CSARDTGKGTPLHF. The CDR3 DNA sequence: TGCAGTGCTAGAGATACCGGGAAGGGGACACCCCTCCACTTT. The rearrangement links TRBV20-1 to TRBJ1-6, with D possibly being TRBD1 (5 bases). CDR1 DFQATT and CDR2 SNEGSKA come from the germline V gene (reference sequence). Trimming stripped 0 bases from V and 11 bases from J, with 14 bases between. The CDR3 runs to 14 residues.

The V gene is TRBV18, the J gene TRBJ2-5; possibly TRBD2 for D (6 bases). This CDR3 has 14 amino acids. V was shortened by 3 bases and J by 4 bases, with 12 bases between the two germline ends. The germline V gene encodes CDR1 KGHSH and CDR2 LQKENI. CDR3 bases: TGTGCCAGCTCACCGGCGGGGATAGGAGAGACCCAGTACTTC. Translated: CASSPAGIGETQYF.

This clonotype was observed a handful of times. The V call is TRBV3-1, the J call TRBJ2-1, with D possibly TRBD1 on 5 matching bases. The CDR3 sequence is 14 residues long. Trimming cost V 4 bases and J 5 bases, with 12 bases left between them. Germline V gene lookup returns CDR1 LGHDT and CDR2 YNNKEL (reference sequence). Here the CDR3 DNA reads TGTGCCAGCAGCCGGGGCCAGTTCGACAATGAGCAGTTCTTC. Its protein product is CASSRGQFDNEQFF.

The genes are TRBV12-3 or TRBV12-4 and TRBJ1-2, with TRBD1 identical over 10 bases. The length of the CDR3 is 14 residues. After removal of 3 bases from V and 6 bases from J, the junction contained 4 bases not matched to a gene. As DNA, the CDR3 is TGTGCCAGCAGTTTTCGACAGGGGGCAAATGGCTACACCTTC. Its protein product is CASSFRQGANGYTF.

The J gene is TRBJ2-3, the V gene TRBV5-8, with D possibly being TRBD1 (6 bases). The germline V and J ends were trimmed by 5 bases and 4 bases, with 14 bases remaining between them. The germline gives CDR1 SGHTS, CDR2 YDEGEE. This CDR3 is built from 14 residues. CDR3 nucleotide sequence: TGTGCCAGCAGTCCTACGGGACACCCAGATACGCAGTATTTT. Amino acid sequence: CASSPTGHPDTQYF.

A few counts support this clonotype. V and J are TRBV28 and TRBJ1-2, with 7 bases identical to TRBD1. Per germline, CDR1 MDHEN and CDR2 SYDVKM. Trimming removed 6 bases from V and 4 bases from J; junction bases left unmatched: 5. This CDR3 region has 13 residues. Here the CDR3 DNA reads TGTGCCAGCAGCAGCGGACAGGTCTATGGCTACACCTTC. Translating it yields CASSSGQVYGYTF.

The chain recombines TRBV5-1 with TRBJ2-1, with TRBD2 identical over 7 bases. The CDR3 extends over 15 amino acids. CDR1 and CDR2 from the germline V gene are SGHRS and YFSETQ. V lost 4 bases to trimming and J lost 2 bases; unmatched junction nucleotides: 6. The CDR3 coding sequence is TGCGCCAGCAGCCCCCCGAGCGGGACCTACAATGAGCAGTTCTTC. Its protein product is CASSPPSGTYNEQFF.

This chain uses TRBV7-2 with TRBJ2-5, with D tentatively TRBD1 or TRBD2 (5 bases each). This CDR3 contains 14 residues. V dropped 6 bases and J dropped 5 bases, with 16 bases sitting between them. CDR1 is SGHTA, CDR2 FQGNSA, per germline. The CDR3 reads CASRSTTWGETQYF. The CDR3 nucleotides read TGTGCCAGCAGAAGTACGACGTGGGGGGAGACCCAGTACTTC.

This clonotype was observed a few times. The rearrangement links TRBV12-3 or TRBV12-4 to TRBJ2-1; D call uncertain. The J call may be mistaken, given a closer DNA end match to TRBJ2-7. The CDR3 runs 13 residues. This CDR3 reads CASRSVLGNEQYF. Written as DNA, the CDR3 is TGTGCCAGCAGGTCCGTCCTAGGGAACGAGCAGTACTTC.

The CDR3, as DNA: TGTGCCAGCAGCCAGGTAAAGGAATCCTACGAGCAGTACTTC. Translating it yields CASSQVKESYEQYF. The chain employs TRBV3-1 and TRBJ2-7, with no clear D. The CDR3 length is 14 residues. Between the trimmed V and J ends, which lost 3 bases and 1 base, there was a span of 10 bases. Germline CDR1 reads LGHDT; CDR2 reads YNNKEL (reference sequence).